These 19 T cell receptor beta chains share one sample of origin, sequenced in a study of neurological immune-mediated disorders. TCRdb passed the 5' RACE reads through MiXCR, listing each CDR3 protein once. The data contain about 69,000 distinct CDR3 sequences, about 4% of them seen just once; the ten biggest clones take up roughly 1.4%. Sequencing input: PBMCs. These receptors were obtained from a man aged 25 to 45 with multiple sclerosis.

This clonotype showed up many times. V usage is TRBV9 and J usage is TRBJ2-2; 7 nucleotides agree with TRBD2. V lost 6 bases to trimming and J lost 4 bases; unmatched junction nucleotides: 6. Germline assignment: CDR1 SGDLS and CDR2 YYNGEE. This CDR3 spans 14 amino acids. The chain's CDR3 is CASTPGGPTGELFF. For the CDR3, the DNA is TGTGCCAGCACCCCGGGGGGACCCACCGGGGAGCTGTTTTTT.

This clonotype has more than one count but fewer than ten. V is TRBV7-2 and J is TRBJ2-3; the D is unclear. The germline CDR1 and CDR2 sequences are SGHTA and FQGNSA. The CDR3 sequence is 14 residues long. Trimming cost V 5 bases and J 3 bases, with 12 bases left between them. The CDR3 DNA reads as TGTGCCAGCAGCCCCAGTGGGCGGACAGATACGCAGTATTTT. This encodes CASSPSGRTDTQYF.

This clonotype was picked up many times. The chain links TRBV5-1 to TRBJ2-3; 14 nucleotides agree with TRBD2. The V segment lost 5 bases and the J segment 5 bases; nucleotides outside the gene matches: 10. CDR1 and CDR2 (germline): SGHRS, YFSETQ. This CDR3 has 17 amino acids. CDR3 DNA: TGCGCCAGCAGGGGGACTAGCGGGGGCCTAGTCTTAGATACGCAGTATTTT. It is translated as CASRGTSGGLVLDTQYF.

This clonotype was seen many times. The chain carries TRBV20-1 and TRBJ2-1; the D call may be TRBD1 or TRBD2 (6 bases each). The CDR3 has 14 residues. Trimming shortened V by 6 bases and J by 7 bases, and 19 bases separated the two germline ends. The V gene's germline CDR1 is DFQATT and CDR2 SNEGSKA (reference sequence). The DNA of the CDR3 is TGCAGTGCCCATCGGGACATTCGGGGGAATGAGCAGTTCTTC. Translating gives CSAHRDIRGNEQFF.

With regard to this clonotype: The junction shows a germline mismatch at one end, possibly a read error. This chain connects TRBV20-1 to TRBJ1-5, with a weak D call TRBD1 (6 bases). Germline V CDR1 and CDR2: DFQATT, SNEGSKA (reference sequence). The CDR3 is 15 residues long. The CDR3 is CSARSGGASNQPQNF. In DNA, the CDR3 is TGCAGTGCTAGATCCGGGGGCGCAAGCAATCAGCCCCAGAATTTT.

This clonotype was counted ten times or more. The rearrangement uses TRBV20-1 and TRBJ2-1; 9 bases agree with TRBD2. The CDR3 totals 15 residues. The J segment lost 1 base and the V segment lost 3 bases, leaving 4 bases of the junction unmatched. The V gene's germline CDR1 is DFQATT and CDR2 SNEGSKA (reference sequence). CDR3 region: CSASLAGGSYNEQFF. The CDR3 nucleotides read TGCAGTGCTAGCCTCGCGGGGGGGTCCTACAATGAGCAGTTCTTC.

The gene calls are TRBV5-1 and TRBJ2-1; 11 bases map to TRBD2. CDR3 length: 16 amino acids. The V gene's germline CDR1 is SGHRS and CDR2 YFSETQ. The V gene end was trimmed by 0 bases and the J gene end by 7 bases; junction bases not matched to a gene: 6. CDR3 sequence reads: CASSLAASGGRNEQFF. In DNA, the CDR3 is TGCGCCAGCAGCTTGGCGGCTAGCGGGGGGCGGAATGAGCAGTTCTTC.

At least ten counts were recorded for this clonotype. The rearrangement links TRBV4-3 to TRBJ1-1; D is possibly TRBD1 (6 bases). CDR1 and CDR2 (germline): LGHNA, YSLEER. V dropped 6 bases and J dropped 1 base, with 12 bases sitting between them. The length of the CDR3 is 14 residues. The CDR3 nucleotides read TGCGCCAGCAGTACCCTACAGGGGAACACTGAAGCTTTCTTT. Translated, it gives CASSTLQGNTEAFF.

This clonotype was seen ten or more times. This sequence joins TRBV7-9 and TRBJ2-2; D is perhaps TRBD1 (5 bases). CDR3 length: 15 amino acids. Between the trimmed V and J ends, which lost 4 bases and 3 bases, there was a span of 12 bases. CDR1 SEHNR and CDR2 FQNEAQ come from the germline V gene (reference sequence). CDR3: CASSYRTPYTGELFF. The CDR3 nucleotides are TGTGCCAGCAGCTATAGGACACCCTACACCGGGGAGCTGTTTTTT.

At least ten counts were recorded for this clonotype. This chain links TRBV15 with TRBJ2-6; D gene ambiguous. V shed 8 bases and J shed 2 bases, with 10 bases lying between them. The V gene's germline CDR1 is LNHNV and CDR2 YYDKDF (reference sequence). The CDR3 is made up of 14 amino acids. DNA for the CDR3: TGTGCCACCCGCTTTGGGGCTGGGGCCAACGTCCTGACTTTC. Protein sequence: CATRFGAGANVLTF. Full variable domain (missing parts from reference TRBV15 and TRBJ2-6): DAMVIQNPRYQVTQFGKPVTLSCSQTLNHNVMYWYQQKSSQAPKLLFHYYDKDFNNEADTPDNFQSRRPNTSFCFLDIRSPGLGDTAMYLCATRFGAGANVLTFGAGSRLTVL.

Worth noting for this clonotype: The junction departs from germline at one end; a sequencing error may be responsible. J is TRBJ1-5 and V is TRBV6-6; TRBD1 is a possible D gene (5 bases). Germline CDR1 is MNHNY and CDR2 is SVGAGI (reference sequence). This CDR3 contains 15 residues. The CDR3 reads CASRDQGAGNQPQNF. As DNA, the CDR3 is TGTGCCAGCAGAGATCAGGGTGCTGGCAATCAGCCCCAGAATTTT.

This chain joins TRBV29-1 and TRBJ1-1; 9 bases are a match to TRBD1. Losses at the gene ends were 4 bases for V and 1 base for J; bases not matched to a gene: 7. This CDR3 comprises 15 residues. The germline V gene has CDR1 SQVTM and CDR2 ANQGSEA. The CDR3 nucleotides read TGCAGCGTTGTACAGGGGGCAAAATGGAACACTGAAGCTTTCTTT. This gives the protein CSVVQGAKWNTEAFF. The full variable domain, with the rest looked up from reference TRBV29-1 and TRBJ1-1, is SAVISQKPSRDICQRGTSLTIQCQVDSQVTMMFWYRQQPGQSLTLIATANQGSEATYESGFVIDKFPISRPNLTFSTLTVSNMSPEDSSIYLCSVVQGAKWNTEAFFGQGTRLTVV.

This clonotype has at least ten counts. The chain is built from TRBV19 and TRBJ2-3; D is uncertain. V lost 2 bases and J 1 base, leaving 4 bases between the germline ends. There are 13 residues in the CDR3. CDR1 is LNHDA, CDR2 SQIVND, per germline (reference sequence). CDR3 sequence (DNA): TGTGCCAGTAGTATAATCGGCACAGATACGCAGTATTTT. This translates into CASSIIGTDTQYF.

This clonotype has ten or more counts. V gene TRBV5-1 combines with J gene TRBJ2-5; 12 bases map to TRBD2. The length of the CDR3 is 16 residues. CDR1 SGHRS and CDR2 YFSETQ come from the germline V gene. J gave up 2 bases and V 4 bases, and 6 bases lay outside the gene matches. CDR3 DNA sequence: TGCGCCAGCAGCATCGGACTAGCGGGGAGGCAAGAGACCCAGTACTTC. It translates to CASSIGLAGRQETQYF.

In regard to this clonotype: Germline is not matched at one junction end, which may reflect a read error. The chain couples TRBV7-9 to TRBJ1-1; the D is unclear. Germline V lookup: CDR1 SEHNR, CDR2 FQNEAQ (reference sequence). The CDR3 spans 13 residues. CDR3 sequence: CAGSFTENTEAFF. The CDR3 nucleotides are TGTGCCGGCAGCTTTACGGAGAACACTGAAGCTTTCTTT.

This clonotype was seen many times. V usage is TRBV5-1 and J usage is TRBJ2-2; the match to TRBD1 covers 7 bases. Germline V gene sequence: CDR1 SGHRS, CDR2 YFSETQ. The CDR3 length is 14 residues. The trim removed 3 bases at V and 6 bases at J, leaving 5 bases unmatched. CDR3 sequence: CASSWDSLAGELFF. The CDR3, as DNA: TGCGCCAGCAGCTGGGACAGTCTTGCCGGGGAGCTGTTTTTT.

The sample holds many counts of this clonotype. The chain couples TRBV3-1 to TRBJ1-2; no clear D gene. The CDR3 is 13 residues long. Trimming pared 4 bases from V and 2 bases from J, leaving 8 bases between. The germline CDR1 and CDR2 sequences are LGHDT and YNNKEL (reference sequence). This CDR3 is CASSPDDNYGYTF. Written as DNA, the CDR3 is TGTGCCAGCAGCCCGGATGACAACTATGGCTACACCTTC.

This clonotype was recorded at least ten times. V usage is TRBV5-1 and J usage is TRBJ1-1; 9 bases line up with TRBD1. V trimming: 2 bases; J trimming: 2 bases; junction bases outside the gene matches: 4. This CDR3 region has 15 residues. Germline CDR1 SGHRS, CDR2 YFSETQ. The CDR3 reads CASSLGQGINTEAFF. CDR3 bases: TGCGCCAGCAGCTTAGGACAGGGGATTAACACTGAAGCTTTCTTT.

This clonotype was counted at least ten times. The chain recombines TRBV15 with TRBJ1-1; D ambiguous. The V end lost 7 bases, the J end lost 10 bases, and 22 bases lay between the germline ends. The germline V gene encodes CDR1 LNHNV and CDR2 YYDKDF (reference sequence). This CDR3 has 14 amino acids. Here the CDR3 DNA reads TGTGCCACCACAACCCGCGCGGCATCCTCGGGAGCTTTCTTT. It yields the protein CATTTRAASSGAFF. Complete variable domain (other parts from reference TRBV15 and TRBJ1-1): DAMVIQNPRYQVTQFGKPVTLSCSQTLNHNVMYWYQQKSSQAPKLLFHYYDKDFNNEADTPDNFQSRRPNTSFCFLDIRSPGLGDTAMYLCATTTRAASSGAFFGQGTRLTVV.